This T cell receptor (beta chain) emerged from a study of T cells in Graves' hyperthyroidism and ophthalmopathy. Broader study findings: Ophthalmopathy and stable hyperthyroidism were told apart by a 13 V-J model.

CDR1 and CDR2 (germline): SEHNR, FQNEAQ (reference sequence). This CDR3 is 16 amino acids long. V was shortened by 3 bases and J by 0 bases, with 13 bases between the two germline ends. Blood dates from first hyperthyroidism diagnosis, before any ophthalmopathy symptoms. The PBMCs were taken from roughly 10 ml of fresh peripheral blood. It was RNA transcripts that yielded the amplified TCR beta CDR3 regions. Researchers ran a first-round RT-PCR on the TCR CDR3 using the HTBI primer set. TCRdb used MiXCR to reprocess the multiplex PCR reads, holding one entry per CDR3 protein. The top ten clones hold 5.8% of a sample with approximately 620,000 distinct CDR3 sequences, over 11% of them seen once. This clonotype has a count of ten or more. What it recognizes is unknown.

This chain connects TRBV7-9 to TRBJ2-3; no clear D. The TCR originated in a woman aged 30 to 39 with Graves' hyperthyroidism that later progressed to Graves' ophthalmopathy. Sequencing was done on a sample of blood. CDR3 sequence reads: CASSFSGGTSTDTQYF. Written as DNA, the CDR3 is TGTGCCAGCAGCTTCTCGGGCGGTACTAGCACAGATACGCAGTATTTT.